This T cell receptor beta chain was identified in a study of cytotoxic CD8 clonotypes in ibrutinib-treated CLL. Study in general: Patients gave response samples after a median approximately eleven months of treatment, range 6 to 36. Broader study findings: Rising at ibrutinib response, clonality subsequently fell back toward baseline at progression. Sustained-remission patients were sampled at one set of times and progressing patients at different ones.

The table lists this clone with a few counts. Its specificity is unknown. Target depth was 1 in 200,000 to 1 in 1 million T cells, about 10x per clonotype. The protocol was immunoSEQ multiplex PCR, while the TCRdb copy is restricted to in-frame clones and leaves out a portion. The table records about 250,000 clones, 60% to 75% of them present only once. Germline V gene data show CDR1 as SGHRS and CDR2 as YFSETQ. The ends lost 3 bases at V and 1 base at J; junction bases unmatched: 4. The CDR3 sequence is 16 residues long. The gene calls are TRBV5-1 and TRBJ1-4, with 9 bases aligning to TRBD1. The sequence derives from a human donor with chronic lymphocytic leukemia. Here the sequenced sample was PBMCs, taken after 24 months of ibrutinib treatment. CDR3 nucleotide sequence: TGCGCCAGCAGCTCCGACAGGGGGGAAACTAATGAAAAACTGTTTTTT. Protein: CASSSDRGETNEKLFF.